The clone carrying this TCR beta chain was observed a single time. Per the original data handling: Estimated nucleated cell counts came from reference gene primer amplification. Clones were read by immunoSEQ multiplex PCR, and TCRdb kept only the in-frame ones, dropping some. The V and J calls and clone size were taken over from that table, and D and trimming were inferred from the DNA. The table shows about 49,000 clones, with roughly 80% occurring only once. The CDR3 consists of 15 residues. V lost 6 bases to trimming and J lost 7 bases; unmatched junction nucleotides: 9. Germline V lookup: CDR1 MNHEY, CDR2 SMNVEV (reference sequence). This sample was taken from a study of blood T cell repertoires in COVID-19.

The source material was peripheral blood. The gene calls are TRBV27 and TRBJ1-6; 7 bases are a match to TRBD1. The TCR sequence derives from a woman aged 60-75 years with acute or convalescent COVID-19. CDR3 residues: CASSFRDSANSPLHF. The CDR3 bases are TGTGCCAGCAGCTTCCGGGACAGTGCGAATTCACCCCTCCACTTT.